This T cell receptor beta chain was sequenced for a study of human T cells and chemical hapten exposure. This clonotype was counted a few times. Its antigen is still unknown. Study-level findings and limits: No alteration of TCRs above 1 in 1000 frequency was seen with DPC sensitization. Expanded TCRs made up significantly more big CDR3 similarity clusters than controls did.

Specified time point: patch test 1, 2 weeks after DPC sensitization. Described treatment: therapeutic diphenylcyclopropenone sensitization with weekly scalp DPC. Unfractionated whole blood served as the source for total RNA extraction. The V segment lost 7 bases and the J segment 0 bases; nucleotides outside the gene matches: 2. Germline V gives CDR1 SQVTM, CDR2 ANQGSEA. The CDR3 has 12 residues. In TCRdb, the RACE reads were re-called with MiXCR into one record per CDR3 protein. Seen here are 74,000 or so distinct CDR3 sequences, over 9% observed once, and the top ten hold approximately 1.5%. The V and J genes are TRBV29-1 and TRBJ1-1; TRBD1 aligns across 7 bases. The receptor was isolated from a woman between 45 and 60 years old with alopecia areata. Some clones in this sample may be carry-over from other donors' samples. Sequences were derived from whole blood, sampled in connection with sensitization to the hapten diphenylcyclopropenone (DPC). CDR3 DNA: TGCAGCGGTGGACAGGTGAACACTGAAGCTTTCTTT. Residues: CSGGQVNTEAFF.